The 27 T cell receptor beta chains below come from one sample, sequenced in a study of technical replicates of blood from a few donors. Data came from immunoSEQ multiplex PCR; TCRdb stores just in-frame clones and leaves some out. Of tens of thousands of clones listed, 94% are singletons. The sample taken for sequencing was T cells isolated from PBMCs. The source is a human donor in good health.

The V gene is TRBV9, the J gene TRBJ1-1; D is possibly TRBD1 (6 bases). Per the germline V gene, CDR1 is SGDLS and CDR2 is YYNGEE. Trimming shortened V by 0 bases and J by 1 base, and 13 bases separated the two germline ends. The CDR3 totals 16 residues. CDR3 residues: CASSVAWGPENTEAFF. CDR3 coding DNA: TGTGCCAGCAGCGTAGCCTGGGGGCCGGAGAACACTGAAGCTTTCTTT.

The gene calls are TRBV6-6 and TRBJ1-2; 7 nucleotides line up with TRBD1. The CDR3 sequence is 14 residues long. The V and J ends lost 2 bases and 6 bases, in that order; junction bases with no gene match: 6. Per germline, CDR1 MNHNY and CDR2 SVGAGI (reference sequence). For the CDR3, the DNA is TGTGCCAGCAGTTACAGGGGGCTAAGTGATGGCTACACCTTC. Translation gives CASSYRGLSDGYTF.

The chain is built from TRBV4-3 and TRBJ1-1, with TRBD1 identical over 9 bases. Germline CDR1 and CDR2: LGHNA and YSLEER. J was trimmed by 4 bases and V by 1 base; bases with no gene match: 13. This CDR3 comprises 18 residues. CDR3 in amino acids: CASSQVAQGALGGTEAFF. CDR3 bases: TGCGCCAGCAGCCAAGTGGCACAGGGGGCGTTAGGTGGCACTGAAGCTTTCTTT.

The J gene is TRBJ1-2, the V gene TRBV18, with a possible D match to TRBD1 (6 bases). CDR1 is KGHSH, CDR2 LQKENI, per germline. Trimming stripped 5 bases from V and 3 bases from J, with 16 bases between. This CDR3 is 15 amino acids long. The CDR3 DNA follows: TGTGCCAGCTCAAGAGCCGAGACAGGATACTATGGCTACACCTTC. This sequence encodes CASSRAETGYYGYTF. The whole variable domain, remainder taken from reference TRBV18 and TRBJ1-2, is NAGVMQNPRHLVRRRGQEARLRCSPMKGHSHVYWYRQLPEEGLKFMVYLQKENIIDESGMPKERFSAEFPKEGPSILRIQQVVRGDSAAYFCASSRAETGYYGYTFGSGTRLTVV.

The CDR3 reads CASSLARGIPDSYNEQFF. In DNA form, the CDR3 reads TGTGCCAGCAGCTTAGCGCGGGGGATCCCCGACTCCTACAATGAGCAGTTCTTC. The chain joins TRBV7-9 to TRBJ2-1; 7 bases line up with TRBD2. V shed 0 bases, J shed 0 bases, and the junction held 8 bases outside the gene matches. The CDR3 sequence is 18 residues long. Germline lookup yields CDR1 SEHNR and CDR2 FQNEAQ (reference sequence). Full variable domain (remainder filled in from reference TRBV7-9 and TRBJ2-1): DTGVSQNPRHKITKRGQNVTFRCDPISEHNRLYWYRQTLGQGPEFLTYFQNEAQLEKSRLLSDRFSAERPKGSFSTLEIQRTEQGDSAMYLCASSLARGIPDSYNEQFFGPGTRLTVL.

The rearrangement uses TRBV7-3 and TRBJ2-7, with 9 positions matching TRBD2. CDR3 length equals 14 residues. The V gene end was trimmed by 5 bases and the J gene end by 1 base; junction bases not matched to a gene: 3. Germline CDR1 and CDR2: SGHTA and FQGTGA. The CDR3 here is CASSPSGKSYEQYF. CDR3 in DNA: TGTGCCAGCAGCCCTAGCGGGAAATCCTACGAGCAGTACTTC.

The J gene is TRBJ1-4, the V gene TRBV7-9; D is unclear. The CDR3 totals 14 residues. CDR1 and CDR2 (germline): SEHNR, FQNEAQ (reference sequence). Deletions cut 4 bases from V and 10 bases from J, with 16 bases between. The CDR3 bases are TGTGCCAGCAGCTCGGACGGGGTGGAGGGAAAACTGTTTTTT. It codes for CASSSDGVEGKLFF.

In its sample, this clone was seen once. The J gene is TRBJ2-7, the V gene TRBV6-1; D may be TRBD1 (5 bases). The CDR3 has 15 residues. Germline V gives CDR1 MNHNS, CDR2 SASEGT. Trimming cost V 5 bases and J 4 bases, with 18 bases left between them. DNA of the CDR3: TGTGCCAGCAGTATCTCAGGGATGAGTACGTACGAGCAGTACTTC. It encodes CASSISGMSTYEQYF.

DNA for the CDR3: TGTGCCAGCGGGACAGGGCGAAAAGAGACCCAGTACTTC. This codes for CASGTGRKETQYF. The genes are TRBV19 and TRBJ2-5; 9 bases fit TRBD1. Germline V lookup: CDR1 LNHDA, CDR2 SQIVND (reference sequence). The CDR3 length is 13 residues. Germline trimming cut 9 bases from V and 3 bases from J; bases unmatched to any gene: 5.

V is TRBV29-1 and J is TRBJ1-1, with 9 bases identical to TRBD1. The V segment lost 7 bases and the J segment 4 bases; nucleotides outside the gene matches: 4. Per germline, CDR1 SQVTM and CDR2 ANQGSEA. This CDR3 comprises 12 residues. In DNA, the CDR3 is TGCAGCGCCGCGACAGGGGGCACTGAAGCTTTCTTT. Translated: CSAATGGTEAFF.

This chain connects TRBV30 to TRBJ2-1; D possibly corresponds to TRBD1 (6 bases). The length of the CDR3 is 12 residues. Trimming stripped 8 bases from V and 4 bases from J, with 12 bases between. Germline CDR1 and CDR2: GTSNPN and SVGIG (reference sequence). CDR3 sequence reads: CARGQLYNEQFF. CDR3 bases: TGTGCCCGAGGACAGCTATACAATGAGCAGTTCTTC.

V is TRBV7-2 and J is TRBJ1-1; 9 nucleotides align to TRBD1. This CDR3 is 15 amino acids long. CDR1 and CDR2 (germline): SGHTA, FQGNSA. Losses at the gene ends were 5 bases for V and 11 bases for J; bases not matched to a gene: 15. CDR3 region: CASSPNPLGQGSAFF. DNA for the CDR3: TGTGCCAGCAGCCCCAATCCGCTGGGACAGGGCAGCGCTTTCTTT.

This clone was recorded once. The V and J genes are TRBV7-2 and TRBJ1-1; D uncertain. The CDR3 has 13 residues. Trimming shortened V by 6 bases and J by 5 bases, and 13 bases separated the two germline ends. Germline V gene lookup returns CDR1 SGHTA and CDR2 FQGNSA. The CDR3 region has the DNA TGTGCCAGCAGTACACAGCCAACTACTGAAGCTTTCTTT. Translated: CASSTQPTTEAFF.

The rearrangement uses TRBV5-1 and TRBJ1-5; D is undetermined. Germline values: CDR1 SGHRS, CDR2 YFSETQ. V was shortened by 0 bases and J by 2 bases, with 6 bases between the two germline ends. The length of the CDR3 is 14 residues. As DNA, the CDR3 is TGCGCCAGCAGCTTGGGGACTGGCAATCAGCCCCAGCATTTT. This codes for CASSLGTGNQPQHF.

The rearrangement uses TRBV11-1 and TRBJ1-5; 12 nucleotides agree with TRBD1. This CDR3 is 17 amino acids long. J lost 5 bases, V lost 7 bases, and 12 bases had no gene match. Germline V gene sequence: CDR1 SGHAT, CDR2 FQDESV (reference sequence). CDR3 amino acids: CASNTRGTGGADQPQHF. The CDR3 DNA is TGTGCCAGCAACACAAGGGGGACAGGGGGCGCAGATCAGCCCCAGCATTTT.

This clone was seen a handful of times. V usage is TRBV30 and J usage is TRBJ1-1; D remains unclear. The CDR3 spans 13 residues. Germline V lookup: CDR1 GTSNPN, CDR2 SVGIG (reference sequence). The V and J ends lost 2 bases and 2 bases respectively, with 9 bases between them. In nucleotides, the CDR3 is TGTGCCTGGAGTTCGGGTGGAAACACTGAAGCTTTCTTT. Residues: CAWSSGGNTEAFF.

The table lists this clone with a count of one. The chain is built from TRBV27 and TRBJ2-7, with a possible D match to TRBD1 (6 bases). The CDR3 covers 14 residues. V was cut by 3 bases and J by 1 base, with 10 bases left in between. Germline CDR1 is MNHEY and CDR2 is SMNVEV (reference sequence). Here the CDR3 DNA reads TGTGCCAGCAGTTTCCCTGACAGGTCCTACGAGCAGTACTTC. Amino acids: CASSFPDRSYEQYF.

This sequence joins TRBV5-5 and TRBJ2-2, with 7 nucleotides matching TRBD1. CDR3 size: 16 residues. The V gene's germline CDR1 is SGHKS and CDR2 YYEKEE (reference sequence). With 5 bases clipped from V and 4 bases from J, the junction kept 11 bases outside the gene matches. In nucleotides, the CDR3 is TGTGCCAGCAGTACCTCCGGGACAGTTTTCACCGGGGAGCTGTTTTTT. Amino acid sequence: CASSTSGTVFTGELFF.

The chain joins TRBV7-9 to TRBJ2-1; 12 nucleotides line up with TRBD2. The V segment lost 0 bases and the J segment 6 bases; nucleotides outside the gene matches: 9. Germline V lookup: CDR1 SEHNR, CDR2 FQNEAQ (reference sequence). CDR3 length: 18 amino acids. CDR3 sequence (DNA): TGTGCCAGCAGCTTAGCCCTCTCCGGACTAGCGGGAATCAATGAGCAGTTCTTC. It is translated as CASSLALSGLAGINEQFF.

The chain recombines TRBV2 with TRBJ2-3; TRBD2 matches at 9 bases. The CDR3 has 18 amino acids. Germline V gene lookup returns CDR1 SNHLY and CDR2 FYNNEI. The trim removed 2 bases at V and 2 bases at J, leaving 11 bases unmatched. The CDR3 reads CASSELAGWGPVTDTQYF. CDR3 coding DNA: TGTGCCAGCAGTGAACTAGCGGGATGGGGGCCCGTCACAGATACGCAGTATTTT.

This chain joins TRBV5-6 and TRBJ2-5; D perhaps matches TRBD2 (5 bases). The CDR3 spans 15 residues. Trimming removed 0 bases at V and 1 base at J, with 10 bases between. Germline V gives CDR1 SGHDT, CDR2 YYEEEE. Here the CDR3 reads CASSLAGGRQETQYF. Here the CDR3 DNA reads TGTGCCAGCAGCTTGGCCGGAGGCCGCCAAGAGACCCAGTACTTC.

The chain has TRBV25-1 and TRBJ2-1; D is unresolved. V gave up 3 bases and J gave up 0 bases, with 6 bases separating them. The CDR3 consists of 14 residues. Germline V CDR1 and CDR2: MGHDK, SYGVNS. The CDR3 region has the DNA TGTGCCAGCAGTGAGGTTAGCTCCTACAATGAGCAGTTCTTC. It specifies CASSEVSSYNEQFF.

This sequence joins TRBV4-2 and TRBJ1-1; 8 nucleotides agree with TRBD1. CDR1 is LGHNA, CDR2 YNFKEQ, per germline. The CDR3 has 16 residues. Trimming removed 0 bases from V and 1 base from J; junction bases left unmatched: 4. In nucleotides, the CDR3 is TGTGCCAGCAGCCAAGATATTGGACAGGGGAACACTGAAGCTTTCTTT. This translates into CASSQDIGQGNTEAFF.

The chain carries TRBV7-2 and TRBJ2-7, with 7 bases lining up with TRBD1. Germline CDR1 is SGHTA and CDR2 is FQGNSA. Trimming removed 5 bases from V and 2 bases from J; junction bases left unmatched: 6. The CDR3 spans 14 residues. CDR3 bases: TGTGCCAGCAGCCGCGTGACAGGGACCTACGAGCAGTACTTC. It translates to CASSRVTGTYEQYF.

V is TRBV29-1 and J is TRBJ2-2; no clear D. Germline V CDR1 and CDR2: SQVTM, ANQGSEA. The CDR3 runs 13 residues. V dropped 6 bases and J dropped 6 bases, with 14 bases sitting between them. CDR3 protein: CSVAPTFPGELFF. For the CDR3, the DNA is TGCAGCGTCGCCCCGACTTTCCCCGGGGAGCTGTTTTTT.

CDR3 sequence reads: CASSLLTGTKAFF. The CDR3 DNA reads TGTGCCAGCAGTTTACTTACAGGGACCAAAGCTTTCTTT. The J gene is TRBJ1-1, the V gene TRBV27; tentatively, D is TRBD1 (6 bases). This CDR3 region has 13 residues. CDR1 MNHEY and CDR2 SMNVEV come from the germline V gene (reference sequence). V was shortened by 2 bases and J by 9 bases, with 13 bases between the two germline ends.

This chain links TRBV10-2 with TRBJ1-2, with D perhaps TRBD1 (5 bases). The CDR3 consists of 15 residues. Trimming removed 8 bases from V and 5 bases from J, with 21 bases in between. CDR1 WSHSY and CDR2 SAAADI come from the germline V gene. CDR3 sequence reads: CASRRGSPGGYGYTF. Here the CDR3 DNA reads TGCGCCAGCCGGCGGGGCAGCCCGGGTGGATATGGCTACACCTTC.